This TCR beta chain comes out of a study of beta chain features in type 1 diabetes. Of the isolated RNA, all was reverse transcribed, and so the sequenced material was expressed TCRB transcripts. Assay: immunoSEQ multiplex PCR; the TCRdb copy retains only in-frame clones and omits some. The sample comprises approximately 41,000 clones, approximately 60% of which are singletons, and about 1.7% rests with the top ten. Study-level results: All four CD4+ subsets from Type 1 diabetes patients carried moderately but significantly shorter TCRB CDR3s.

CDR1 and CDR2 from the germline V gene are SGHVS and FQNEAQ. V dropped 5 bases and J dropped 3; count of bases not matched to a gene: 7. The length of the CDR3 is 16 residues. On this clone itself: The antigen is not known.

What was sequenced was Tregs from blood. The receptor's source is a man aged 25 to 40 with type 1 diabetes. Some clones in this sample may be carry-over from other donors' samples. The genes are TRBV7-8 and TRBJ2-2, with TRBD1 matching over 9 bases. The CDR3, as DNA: TGTGCCAGCAGCATAAGACAGGGGGGTGACACCGGGGAGCTGTTTTTT. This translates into CASSIRQGGDTGELFF.